This T cell receptor beta chain was sequenced for a study of spatial heterogeneity in lung cancer (dated by TCRdb to about 2019). Regarding the study in general: Donors were some 70 patients with early-stage, untreated non-small cell lung cancer from the lung TRACERx cohort. Follow-up PBMC samples were sequenced whenever available, with the median time to follow-up being two to three years after resection. Beta-chain transcripts were consistently detected in greater numbers than alpha-chain transcripts, which likely reflects a higher abundance of beta-chain transcripts. In the raw uncorrected reads, each unique combination of TCR and UMI appeared on average more than ten times. TCR alpha and beta repertoires were quantitatively compared across multiple tumor regions, matched nontumor lung and blood in non-small cell lung cancer. Nonsynonymous mutation counts, determined by whole-exome sequencing of tumor tissue, were related to features of the TCR repertoire. Both alpha and beta chains were TCR-sequenced in a few hundred tumor regions, approximately 64 matched nontumor lung samples and around 54 PBMC samples obtained at surgery.

In the paper's terms, the time point label means: blood at routine non-recurrence follow-up after resection. Without any cell sorting, TCR sequencing was performed on whole RNA extracted either from tumor and nontumor lung tissue or from cryopreserved PBMC samples. Only patients for whom sufficient RNA was available from at least two tumor regions were selected for TCR sequencing. The library was generated by 5' RACE. The run used a NextSeq 500. In the TCR library protocol, a unique molecular identifier was attached to each TCR cDNA molecule so that PCR and sequencing errors could be corrected. Concerning the study's data processing: TCR identification, UMI-based error correction and CDR3 extraction were performed with Decombinator tools. Expanded TCRs were defined as those above a frequency of 2 per 1,000, corresponding to the top 1% of the tumor frequency distribution. Rényi diversity was computed with the R vegan package after subsampling each repertoire 100 times to 5,000 TCRs. CDR3 similarity networks were built from amino acid triplet string-kernel similarity, connecting CDR3s with pairwise similarity above 0.82. TCRdb itself trimmed the public reads at Q25 with fastp, ran MiXCR and retained productive beta chains. All rows with the same CDR3 protein become a single entry with the most common DNA and genes. The V and J calls here are based on TCRdb, not the publication. This sample comprises 45,000 to 65,000 distinct CDR3 sequences, about 7.4% of them detected only once. The ten biggest clones cover around 35% of the sample.

General study outcomes and caveats: Comparisons of baseline and follow-up blood repertoires included only 15 or so patients. Ubiquitous expanded tumor TCRs showed up in blood more often at tumor resection than at routine follow-up. Additional single-cell paired TCR alpha and beta sequencing was considered necessary to confirm, at a functional level, the hypothesis that regional TCRs recognize regional mutations.

This clonotype was observed many times. Its antigen is unknown. No base qualities exist here, and no much larger clone lies one base off it. The sequencing used PBMCs, collected at follow-up. The sequence came from a female donor with early-stage non-small cell lung cancer.

The DNA sequence follows: TGTGCCAGCAGATTGGGACAGGGAAGGGATGAGCAGTTCTTC. It is translated as CASRLGQGRDEQFF. The rearrangement combines TRBV2 with TRBJ2-1; TRBD1 agrees with 9 junctional bases. The CDR3, cysteine through phenylalanine, is 14 amino acids long. This entry keeps only the CDR3 DNA: 42 bases, framed from base 1. CDR1 and CDR2 were assigned from the germline V gene as SNHLY and FYNNEI. Trimming takes 6 bases off V and 8 bases off J; junction bases not matched to a gene: 8. The variable domain in full, with residues beyond the CDR3 obtained from the reference TRBV2 and TRBJ2-1 genes, is EPEVTQTPSHQVTQMGQEVILRCVPISNHLYFYWYRQILGQKVEFLVSFYNNEISEKSEIFDDQFSVERPDGSNFTLKIRSTKLEDSAMYFCASRLGQGRDEQFFGPGTRLTVL.